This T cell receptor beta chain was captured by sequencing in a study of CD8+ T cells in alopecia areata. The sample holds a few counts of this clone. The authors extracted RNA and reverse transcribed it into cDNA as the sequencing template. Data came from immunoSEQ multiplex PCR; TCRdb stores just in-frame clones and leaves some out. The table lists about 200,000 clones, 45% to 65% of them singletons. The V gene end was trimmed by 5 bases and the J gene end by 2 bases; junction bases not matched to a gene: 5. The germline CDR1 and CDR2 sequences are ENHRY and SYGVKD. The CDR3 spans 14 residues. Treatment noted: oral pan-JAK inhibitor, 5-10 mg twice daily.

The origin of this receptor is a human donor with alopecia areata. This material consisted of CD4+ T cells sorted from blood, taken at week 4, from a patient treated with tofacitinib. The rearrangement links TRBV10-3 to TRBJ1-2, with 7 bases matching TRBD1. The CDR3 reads CAISRQGANYGYTF. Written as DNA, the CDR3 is TGTGCCATCAGTAGACAGGGTGCGAACTATGGCTACACCTTC.